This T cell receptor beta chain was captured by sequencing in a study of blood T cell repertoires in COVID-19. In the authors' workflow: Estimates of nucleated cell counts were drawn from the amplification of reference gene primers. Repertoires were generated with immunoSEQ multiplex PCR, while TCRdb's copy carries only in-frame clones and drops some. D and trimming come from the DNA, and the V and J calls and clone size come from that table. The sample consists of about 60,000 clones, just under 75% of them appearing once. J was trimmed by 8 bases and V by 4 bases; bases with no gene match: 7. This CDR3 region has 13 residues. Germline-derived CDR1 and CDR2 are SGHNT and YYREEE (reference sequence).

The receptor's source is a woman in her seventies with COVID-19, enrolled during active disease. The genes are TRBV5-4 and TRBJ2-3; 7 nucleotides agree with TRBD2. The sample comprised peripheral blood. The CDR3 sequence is CASSAGWEGTQYF. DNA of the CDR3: TGTGCCAGCAGCGCGGGATGGGAGGGTACGCAGTATTTT.